Shown below are 12 T cell receptor gamma chains from a single sample sequenced in a study of gamma delta lymphoproliferative disorders and STAT genes. TCRdb re-processed the multiplex PCR reads using CATT. Of roughly 1,200 gamma-chain clones detected, 15% appear once; the ten largest clones hold 17%. The receptor sequences were amplified from genomic DNA of peripheral blood mononuclear cells. Sequences were obtained from blood. The receptors were sampled from a human donor in good health.

The chain uses TRGV9 and TRGJ1 or TRGJ2. Assignment of the J gene here rests on matching the DNA to germline, because TCRdb gives none. The CDR3 contains 15 residues. J lost 0 bases, V lost 3 bases, and 8 bases had no gene match. CDR1 is GITISATS, CDR2 ISYDGTV, per germline (reference sequence). The CDR3 DNA follows: TGTGCCTTGTGGGAGATCACATCGAATTATTATAAGAAACTCTTT. Its translation is CALWEITSNYYKKLF.

In its sample, this clone is large. The chain joins TRGV4 to TRGJ1 or TRGJ2. Here the J gene was assigned by germline matching of the DNA, as TCRdb has none. This CDR3 comprises 14 residues. The V gene end was trimmed by 3 bases and the J gene end by 3 bases; junction bases not matched to a gene: 8. Germline CDR1 reads EGSTGY; CDR2 reads YDSYTSSV. CDR3 residues: CATWDNRTYYKKLF. CDR3 DNA: TGTGCCACCTGGGATAATCGGACTTATTATAAGAAACTCTTT.

This clone is medium-sized within its sample. V and J are TRGV2 and TRGJ1 or TRGJ2. No J segment appears in TCRdb, so it was assigned here by matching the sequence to germline. The V and J ends lost 0 bases and 12 bases, in that order; junction bases with no gene match: 8. The CDR3 spans 12 residues. Germline V gene data show CDR1 as EGSNGY and CDR2 as YDSYNSKV. The CDR3: CATWDGAVRKLF. Here the CDR3 DNA reads TGTGCCACCTGGGACGGGGCAGTGAGGAAACTCTTT.

V usage is TRGV3 and J usage is TRGJ1 or TRGJ2. Because TCRdb records no J gene, it was assigned here through a match of the DNA to germline. Looked up from germline, CDR1 is VTNTFY and CDR2 is YDVSTARD (reference sequence). This CDR3 contains 15 residues. The junction had 15 bases not matched to a gene; V was cut back by 0 bases and J by 10 bases. The CDR3 DNA reads as TGTGCCACCTGGGACAGGCGAGTCGAAAAGGGCAAGAAACTCTTT. Amino acids: CATWDRRVEKGKKLF.

By share, this clone counts as medium-sized. This rearrangement joins TRGV10 to TRGJ1 or TRGJ2. The J gene is absent in TCRdb and was assigned here via DNA matching to germline. TRGV10 is known as an ORF, though its function is uncertain. V was pared by 8 bases and J by 5 bases, with 10 bases of the junction left unmatched. CDR3 size: 13 residues. The CDR3 region is CAAWAPRNYKKLF. CDR3 DNA sequence: TGTGCTGCGTGGGCCCCAAGGAATTATAAGAAACTCTTT.

This clone is large (0.1 to 1%) in the sample. The same CDR3 is also encoded by other DNA sequences in this sample. The V call is TRGV8, the J call TRGJP2. TCRdb does not report a J gene; here it was assigned by matching the DNA to germline references. Trimming at V came to 2 bases and at J to 2 bases, leaving 2 bases not matched to a gene. The CDR3 totals 14 residues. Germline V gene sequence: CDR1 VENAVY, CDR2 YDSYNSRV. CDR3 sequence reads: CATWDKSSDWIKTF. DNA of the CDR3: TGTGCCACCTGGGATAAAAGTAGTGATTGGATCAAGACGTTT.

In its sample, this clone is large. Other DNA sequences in the same sample also yield this CDR3. This chain connects TRGV10 to TRGJP1. TCRdb does not report a J gene; here it was assigned by matching the DNA to germline references. TRGV10 is an ORF for which the function is uncertain. The ends lost 8 bases at V and 0 bases at J; junction bases unmatched: 10. The CDR3 sequence is 16 residues long. The CDR3 DNA is TGTGCTGCGTGGGATGACGTATATACCACTGGTTGGTTCAAGATATTT. Its protein is CAAWDDVYTTGWFKIF.

By share of the sample, this clone is medium-sized. The chain recombines TRGV4 with TRGJ1 or TRGJ2. The J gene was not available in TCRdb and was assigned here by matching the DNA to germline segments. The CDR3 consists of 14 residues. Germline V gene lookup returns CDR1 EGSTGY and CDR2 YDSYTSSV. J was trimmed by 6 bases and V by 0 bases; bases with no gene match: 8. CDR3 nucleotide sequence: TGTGCCACCTGGGATGGGCCAGGGTGTTATAAGAAACTCTTT. It codes for CATWDGPGCYKKLF.

Judged by abundance, this clone is large (0.1 to 1%). This chain connects TRGV2 to TRGJ1 or TRGJ2. TCRdb offers no J gene call, so here the DNA was matched to germline to obtain one. This CDR3 is 13 amino acids long. Looked up from germline, CDR1 is EGSNGY and CDR2 is YDSYNSKV. Losses at the gene ends were 0 bases for V and 6 bases for J; bases not matched to a gene: 5. DNA of the CDR3: TGTGCCACCTGGGACGGGCGACGTTATAAGAAACTCTTT. Protein sequence: CATWDGRRYKKLF.

With respect to this clone: The DNA is omitted, as the CDR3 cannot be located on it reliably, and the CDR3 follows TCRdb's listing. The V gene reported is TRGV2; the J gene is uncalled. The CDR3 contains 17 residues when both ends are counted. Germline V gene sequence: CDR1 EGSNGY, CDR2 YDSYNSKV. CDR3 in amino acids: CATWDGGRNSLAVEQHF.

As regards this clone: The protein that TCRdb holds for this DNA derives from a much larger clone and differs from the translated DNA at residue 10, which likely indicates a read error; the protein shown here is translated from the DNA. The V gene was identified as TRGV2, while no J gene was called. The CDR3 length is 12 residues. CDR1 and CDR2 from the germline V gene are EGSNGY and YDSYNSKV. This chain's CDR3 is CATWDGAYKNLF. The CDR3 DNA reads TGTGCCACCTGGGACGGGGCTTATAAGAACCTCTTT.

This clone is categorized as large. The DNA is left out, because the CDR3 cannot be placed on it with certainty; the CDR3 is given as TCRdb lists it. The V gene is given as TRGV11, and no J gene call is available. TRGV11 is noted as an ORF with a role that remains uncertain. The CDR3 length is 15 residues, termini included. Here the CDR3 reads CTTVPAGLGTDKKLF.